This is a list of T cell receptor beta chains from one sample in a study of shared clonotypes between healthy human individuals. Sequenced by immunoSEQ multiplex PCR; TCRdb stores in-frame clones only, minus some. This table has about 1.5 million clones, 95% to 99% appearing once. The material sequenced was naive CD4+ T cells sorted from blood. These receptors all stem from a man between 25 and 39 years old in good health. Both conserved end residues are part of each CDR3. The order of the fields is clone size, D gene, J gene, V gene, CDR3 DNA, CDR3 protein. A D gene is named only where the DNA matches it firmly. For some rows the clone size is stated as once, few or many, or as a class when expanded; others skip it.

abundance: NA; d_gene: NA; j_gene: TRBJ2-1; v_gene: TRBV5-1; CDR3nt: TGCGCCAGCAGCTTGGGGGGCAGCTCCTACAATGAGCAGTTCTTC; CDR3aa: CASSLGGSSYNEQFF
abundance: NA; d_gene: TRBD1; j_gene: TRBJ1-1; v_gene: TRBV5-1; CDR3nt: TGCGCCAGCAGCCAAAACCCGACAGGGAGTGGCACTGAAGCTTTCTTT; CDR3aa: CASSQNPTGSGTEAFF
abundance: once; d_gene: NA; j_gene: TRBJ1-3; v_gene: TRBV11-2; CDR3nt: TGTGCCAGCAGCCCTTGGGACACGCTCTCTGGAAACACCATATATTTT; CDR3aa: CASSPWDTLSGNTIYF
abundance: NA; d_gene: TRBD2; j_gene: TRBJ2-7; v_gene: TRBV27; CDR3nt: TGTGCCAGCAGCCTTAGATCCGGTGGGACTAGCTACGAGCAGTACTTC; CDR3aa: CASSLRSGGTSYEQYF
abundance: NA; d_gene: NA; j_gene: TRBJ1-1; v_gene: TRBV5-6; CDR3nt: TGTGCCAGCAGCAGGGTACGGCGGGGAATAAACACTGAAGCTTTCTTT; CDR3aa: CASSRVRRGINTEAFF
abundance: NA; d_gene: NA; j_gene: TRBJ2-1; v_gene: TRBV7-9; CDR3nt: TGTGCCAGCAACCGGTTAAATGAGCAGTTCTTC; CDR3aa: CASNRLNEQFF
abundance: NA; d_gene: TRBD1; j_gene: TRBJ2-5; v_gene: TRBV7-2; CDR3nt: TGTGCCAGCAGCTTAGCGGGACAGATACAAGAGACCCAGTACTTC; CDR3aa: CASSLAGQIQETQYF
abundance: NA; d_gene: NA; j_gene: TRBJ2-1; v_gene: TRBV2; CDR3nt: TGTGCCAGCTCGAGCTACAATGAGCAGTTCTTC; CDR3aa: CASSSYNEQFF
abundance: NA; d_gene: NA; j_gene: TRBJ2-5; v_gene: TRBV7-9; CDR3nt: TGTGCCAGCAGCCCCCTGGAGACCCAGTACTTC; CDR3aa: CASSPLETQYF
abundance: NA; d_gene: TRBD2; j_gene: TRBJ2-1; v_gene: TRBV6-6; CDR3nt: TGTGCCAGCAGCCAAGGACTAGCGGGGCACAATGAGCAGTTCTTC; CDR3aa: CASSQGLAGHNEQFF
abundance: NA; d_gene: NA; j_gene: TRBJ2-6; v_gene: TRBV10-3; CDR3nt: TGTGCCATCAGTGAGGCGAGGGTGGCTGGGGCCAACGTCCTGACTTTC; CDR3aa: CAISEARVAGANVLTF
abundance: NA; d_gene: TRBD2; j_gene: TRBJ2-1; v_gene: TRBV19; CDR3nt: TGTGCCAGTAGTATACTAGCGGGAGATCAGGGTGAGCAGTTCTTC; CDR3aa: CASSILAGDQGEQFF
abundance: NA; d_gene: TRBD2; j_gene: TRBJ2-7; v_gene: TRBV9; CDR3nt: TGTGCCAGCAGCGAGGGGCTAGCGGGAGGCGAGCAGTACTTC; CDR3aa: CASSEGLAGGEQYF
abundance: NA; d_gene: NA; j_gene: TRBJ2-7; v_gene: TRBV5-1; CDR3nt: TGCGCCAGCAGGAAGGATCTAGAGTCCCCCACAGGGAGCTTACGCGAGCAGTACTTC; CDR3aa: CASRKDLESPTGSLREQYF
abundance: NA; d_gene: TRBD1; j_gene: TRBJ2-3; v_gene: TRBV27; CDR3nt: TGTGCCAGCAGTTTACACCGGGACAGGGGGGGTGCAGATACGCAGTATTTT; CDR3aa: CASSLHRDRGGADTQYF
abundance: once; d_gene: TRBD1; j_gene: TRBJ2-5; v_gene: TRBV6-1; CDR3nt: TGTGCCAGCAGTCAAGGGACAGGGTTTAATACCGGTTACGGGGAGACCCAGTACTTC; CDR3aa: CASSQGTGFNTGYGETQYF
abundance: NA; d_gene: NA; j_gene: TRBJ2-3; v_gene: TRBV28; CDR3nt: TGTGCCAGCAGGACAGGTTCGTTCACAGATACGCAGTATTTT; CDR3aa: CASRTGSFTDTQYF
abundance: NA; d_gene: NA; j_gene: TRBJ2-4; v_gene: TRBV28; CDR3nt: TGTGCCAGCTGCCGAGGAGCGGGTCACATAGCCAAAAACATTCAGTACTTC; CDR3aa: CASCRGAGHIAKNIQYF
abundance: NA; d_gene: NA; j_gene: TRBJ2-3; v_gene: TRBV5-1; CDR3nt: TGCGCCAGCAGGGGGGGACTGCGCACAGATACGCAGTATTTT; CDR3aa: CASRGGLRTDTQYF
abundance: NA; d_gene: NA; j_gene: TRBJ2-3; v_gene: TRBV10-3; CDR3nt: TGTGCCATCAGTGAGTCCCTAGCAGTCGCGCCAGATACGCAGTATTTT; CDR3aa: CAISESLAVAPDTQYF
abundance: NA; d_gene: NA; j_gene: TRBJ1-5; v_gene: TRBV5-5; CDR3nt: TGTGCCAGCGCAGCCTACGGGACCGAGTATCAGCCCCAGCATTTT; CDR3aa: CASAAYGTEYQPQHF
abundance: NA; d_gene: NA; j_gene: TRBJ1-2; v_gene: TRBV7-2; CDR3nt: TGTGCCAGCAGCGGCCGGACGGCTAACTATGGCTACACCTTC; CDR3aa: CASSGRTANYGYTF
abundance: NA; d_gene: NA; j_gene: TRBJ2-3; v_gene: TRBV4-1; CDR3nt: TGCGCCAGCACACCACTGCCGGGGGGCGCGACAGATACGCAGTATTTT; CDR3aa: CASTPLPGGATDTQYF
abundance: NA; d_gene: TRBD2; j_gene: TRBJ2-5; v_gene: TRBV11-2; CDR3nt: TGTGCCAGCAGCACCTGGACTAGCGGGAGAACGGAGACCCAGTACTTC; CDR3aa: CASSTWTSGRTETQYF
abundance: once; d_gene: NA; j_gene: TRBJ2-1; v_gene: TRBV9; CDR3nt: TGTGCCAGCAGCGTAGGACTCGTTGTAGACAATGAGCAGTTCTTC; CDR3aa: CASSVGLVVDNEQFF
abundance: NA; d_gene: NA; j_gene: TRBJ2-5; v_gene: TRBV6-6; CDR3nt: TGTGCCAGCACCCCCATCGGACTATCGGGGGAGACCCAGTACTTC; CDR3aa: CASTPIGLSGETQYF
abundance: NA; d_gene: NA; j_gene: TRBJ2-7; v_gene: TRBV4-1; CDR3nt: TGCGCCAGCAGCCAAGTAGCGCTCCAGGCAAGAATTTACGAGCAGTACTTC; CDR3aa: CASSQVALQARIYEQYF
abundance: NA; d_gene: NA; j_gene: TRBJ2-7; v_gene: TRBV5-1; CDR3nt: TGCGCCAGCAGCTCATTCCCGGGAGCGACTTACGAGCAGTACTTC; CDR3aa: CASSSFPGATYEQYF
abundance: NA; d_gene: NA; j_gene: TRBJ2-3; v_gene: TRBV2; CDR3nt: TGTGCCAGCACGTCAGATAGTGCTAGTACTGATACGCAGTATTTT; CDR3aa: CASTSDSASTDTQYF
abundance: NA; d_gene: NA; j_gene: TRBJ1-5; v_gene: TRBV5-1; CDR3nt: TGCGCCAGCAGCTTGAACGGCAATCAGCCCCAGCATTTT; CDR3aa: CASSLNGNQPQHF
abundance: NA; d_gene: NA; j_gene: TRBJ2-1; v_gene: TRBV7-9; CDR3nt: TGTGCCAGCAGCTTGGAACCGGGACTTGGGGCGAATGAGCAGTTCTTC; CDR3aa: CASSLEPGLGANEQFF
abundance: NA; d_gene: NA; j_gene: TRBJ1-1; v_gene: TRBV5-4; CDR3nt: TGTGCCAGCAGCTTGGCTAACCTCCGAAGCGAGAACACTGAAGCTTTCTTT; CDR3aa: CASSLANLRSENTEAFF
abundance: NA; d_gene: NA; j_gene: TRBJ1-1; v_gene: TRBV6-1; CDR3nt: TGTGCCAGCAGTGAACAAAAGAACACTGAAGCTTTCTTT; CDR3aa: CASSEQKNTEAFF
abundance: once; d_gene: NA; j_gene: TRBJ2-1; v_gene: TRBV5-1; CDR3nt: TGCGCCAGCAGCCTTCGACTAGATGGGAATGAGCAGTTCTTC; CDR3aa: CASSLRLDGNEQFF
abundance: NA; d_gene: NA; j_gene: TRBJ2-5; v_gene: TRBV5-1; CDR3nt: TGCGCCAGCAGCTCGAAAGGAGTACTCCAAGAGACCCAGTACTTC; CDR3aa: CASSSKGVLQETQYF
abundance: NA; d_gene: TRBD2; j_gene: TRBJ2-7; v_gene: TRBV13; CDR3nt: TGTGCCAGCAGCTTAGCACGGCCGGGAGGGCCTCCTTCTTCCTACGAGCAGTACTTC; CDR3aa: CASSLARPGGPPSSYEQYF
abundance: NA; d_gene: TRBD1; j_gene: TRBJ2-7; v_gene: TRBV5-6; CDR3nt: TGTGCCAGCAGCCGACAGGGTTACGAGCAGTACTTC; CDR3aa: CASSRQGYEQYF
abundance: NA; d_gene: NA; j_gene: TRBJ1-4; v_gene: TRBV11-2; CDR3nt: TGTGCCAGCAGTCCATCTAGGTGGGCGGAGGAAAAACTGTTTTTT; CDR3aa: CASSPSRWAEEKLFF
abundance: NA; d_gene: TRBD1; j_gene: TRBJ1-3; v_gene: TRBV13; CDR3nt: TGTGCCAGCGTTCTGACAGGGGCCGGAAACACCATATATTTT; CDR3aa: CASVLTGAGNTIYF
abundance: NA; d_gene: NA; j_gene: TRBJ1-2; v_gene: TRBV19; CDR3nt: TGTGCCAGTAGTTATGGGAACTATGGCTACACCTTC; CDR3aa: CASSYGNYGYTF
abundance: NA; d_gene: NA; j_gene: TRBJ2-3; v_gene: TRBV7-2; CDR3nt: TGTGCCAGCAGCACCCGGCCTAGTCCCACAGATACGCAGTATTTT; CDR3aa: CASSTRPSPTDTQYF
abundance: NA; d_gene: NA; j_gene: TRBJ1-1; v_gene: TRBV10-1; CDR3nt: TGCGCCAGCAGTGAGTCTGGGCAGGGAGGAACTGAAGCTTTCTTT; CDR3aa: CASSESGQGGTEAFF
abundance: once; d_gene: NA; j_gene: TRBJ1-1; v_gene: TRBV29-1; CDR3nt: TGCAGCGGTACGACAGGAATGAACACTGAAGCTTTCTTT; CDR3aa: CSGTTGMNTEAFF
abundance: NA; d_gene: NA; j_gene: TRBJ2-5; v_gene: TRBV6-5; CDR3nt: TGTGCCGGGAACAGAGCCCAAGAGACCCAGTACTTC; CDR3aa: CAGNRAQETQYF
abundance: NA; d_gene: NA; j_gene: TRBJ2-4; v_gene: TRBV4-3; CDR3nt: TGCGCCAGCAGCCAAGTTTTAGAGGTTATGGCCAAAAACATTCAGTACTTC; CDR3aa: CASSQVLEVMAKNIQYF
abundance: NA; d_gene: TRBD2; j_gene: TRBJ2-3; v_gene: TRBV2; CDR3nt: TGTGCCAGCACCGGACTAGCGCGAATAGATACGCAGTATTTT; CDR3aa: CASTGLARIDTQYF
abundance: NA; d_gene: NA; j_gene: TRBJ1-2; v_gene: TRBV7-9; CDR3nt: TGTGCCAGCAGCTTCAGGGTGGACTATGGCTACACCTTC; CDR3aa: CASSFRVDYGYTF
abundance: once; d_gene: TRBD1; j_gene: TRBJ1-1; v_gene: TRBV4-1; CDR3nt: TGCGCCAGCAGCCAAGTTAGGGACCCAGGGGGCATGAGGAACACTGAAGCTTTCTTT; CDR3aa: CASSQVRDPGGMRNTEAFF
abundance: NA; d_gene: NA; j_gene: TRBJ1-2; v_gene: TRBV5-4; CDR3nt: TGTGCCAGCAGCTTGGGGGCCGGGGATAACTATGGCTACACCTTC; CDR3aa: CASSLGAGDNYGYTF
abundance: NA; d_gene: NA; j_gene: TRBJ2-7; v_gene: TRBV7-8; CDR3nt: TGTGCCAGCAGTCGAACTGGACGTTATGGATACGAGCAGTACTTC; CDR3aa: CASSRTGRYGYEQYF
abundance: NA; d_gene: NA; j_gene: TRBJ2-7; v_gene: TRBV18; CDR3nt: TGTGCCAGCTCACCCCCGGGTAGCTACGAGCAGTACTTC; CDR3aa: CASSPPGSYEQYF
abundance: once; d_gene: TRBD2; j_gene: TRBJ2-1; v_gene: TRBV5-1; CDR3nt: TGCGCCAGCAGCGTAGGGTCTAGCGGGAGTATCGGGAACGATGAGCAGTTCTTC; CDR3aa: CASSVGSSGSIGNDEQFF
abundance: NA; d_gene: NA; j_gene: TRBJ2-1; v_gene: TRBV6-5; CDR3nt: TGTGCCAGCAGTTACGGCGGCGTAGGGAATGAGCAGTTCTTC; CDR3aa: CASSYGGVGNEQFF
abundance: NA; d_gene: NA; j_gene: TRBJ2-3; v_gene: TRBV28; CDR3nt: TGTGCCAGCAGGCCTATGCCGGGAGATACGCAGTATTTT; CDR3aa: CASRPMPGDTQYF
abundance: NA; d_gene: TRBD2; j_gene: TRBJ2-7; v_gene: TRBV2; CDR3nt: TGTGCCAGCAGTGGGACTAGGGCAGCCGAGCAGTACTTC; CDR3aa: CASSGTRAAEQYF
abundance: NA; d_gene: TRBD2; j_gene: TRBJ2-1; v_gene: TRBV27; CDR3nt: TGTGCCAGCAGACCACTAGCGGGAGGGCCCCATGAGCAGTTCTTC; CDR3aa: CASRPLAGGPHEQFF
abundance: NA; d_gene: NA; j_gene: TRBJ2-7; v_gene: TRBV7-8; CDR3nt: TGTGCCAGCAGCTTAGACCAAAGGGTGTCCTACGAGCAGTACTTC; CDR3aa: CASSLDQRVSYEQYF
abundance: NA; d_gene: TRBD1; j_gene: TRBJ1-2; v_gene: TRBV7-9; CDR3nt: TGTGCCAGCAGCTTAGTTGTGGGACAGGGCAACTATGGCTACACCTTC; CDR3aa: CASSLVVGQGNYGYTF
abundance: NA; d_gene: TRBD2; j_gene: TRBJ2-7; v_gene: TRBV9; CDR3nt: TGTGCCAGCAGCGAAGGACTAGTCTCCTACGAGCAGTACTTC; CDR3aa: CASSEGLVSYEQYF
abundance: NA; d_gene: TRBD1; j_gene: TRBJ2-7; v_gene: TRBV18; CDR3nt: TGTGCCAGCTCTCCCGGGACAGGGATGTCCTACGAGCAGTACTTC; CDR3aa: CASSPGTGMSYEQYF